This T cell receptor (beta chain) was observed in a study of blood T cell repertoires in COVID-19. Method: immunoSEQ multiplex PCR; TCRdb's copy keeps in-frame clones and lacks some. The sample holds approximately 26,000 clones, about 91% seen once. J was trimmed by 1 base and V by 4 bases; bases with no gene match: 3. This CDR3 has 14 residues. Germline CDR1 reads ENHRY; CDR2 reads SYGVKD. The sample was peripheral blood. The TCR was taken from a human donor in a cohort sampled during active COVID-19. This chain uses TRBV10-3 with TRBJ1-1, with TRBD1 identical over 7 bases. Written as DNA, the CDR3 is TGTGCCATCAGTGGGTCAGGGGGGAACACTGAAGCTTTCTTT. Protein product: CAISGSGGNTEAFF.